This T cell receptor (beta chain) is drawn from a study of blood T cells in healthy people across ages. Every donor contributed ten milliliters of peripheral blood by blood draw. Total RNA was isolated from each sample in quantities of at least 6 micrograms. Alongside a J-beta primer mix, a sample-barcoded 5' primer served in a second PCR lasting roughly 7 to 11 cycles. No fewer than 3 million CDR3-containing paired-end reads came from each sample. TCRdb processed the 5' RACE reads anew with MiXCR; each CDR3 protein has one entry. The top ten clones hold around 25% of a sample with about 580,000 distinct CDR3 sequences, under 55% of them seen once. Notes on this clonotype: Its cognate antigen is unknown.

General observations from the study: It was not known whether donors were CMV positive (a possible confounder of expanded clonotype changes).

Looked up from germline, CDR1 is SNHLY and CDR2 is FYNNEI. Trimming stripped 6 bases from V and 10 bases from J, with 21 bases between. The CDR3 is made up of 15 amino acids. V gene TRBV2 combines with J gene TRBJ1-4; a weak D match, TRBD1 (5 bases). Sequencing was done on a sample of blood. The clonotype originates from a man older than 75 in good health. The CDR3 region is CASRPKDSGIGKLFF. CDR3 DNA: TGTGCCAGCAGGCCGAAAGACAGCGGTATAGGAAAACTGTTTTTT.